Presented here are 6 T cell receptor beta chains from one specimen sequenced in a study of cytomegalovirus exposure and HLA in healthy donors. Some clones are missing from TCRdb's copy, which holds only in-frame ones; the method was immunoSEQ multiplex PCR. The repertoire holds 150,000 to 200,000 clones, around 81% seen once, with 2% to 2.5% in the top ten. Sequenced input: PBMCs. Every receptor here comes from a man aged 30-40 years in good health and CMV-seropositive.

The rearrangement joins TRBV18 to TRBJ2-4, with a weak D call TRBD1 (5 bases). Germline CDR1 KGHSH, CDR2 LQKENI. Trimming removed 0 bases at V and 4 bases at J, with 13 bases between. The CDR3 is 16 amino acids. DNA for the CDR3: TGTGCCAGCTCACCACCGGGAATACAGGAGAAAAACATTCAGTACTTC. It translates to CASSPPGIQEKNIQYF.

The table lists this clone with a count of one. The chain has TRBV6-5 and TRBJ1-6; D is unclear. V lost 4 bases and J lost 5, with 9 bases in between. There are 14 residues in the CDR3. Germline loops: CDR1 MNHEY, CDR2 SVGAGI. The CDR3 loop reads CASSSQSHNSPLHF. In DNA form, the CDR3 reads TGTGCCAGCAGTTCACAGTCCCATAATTCACCCCTCCACTTT.

CDR3 bases: TGTGCCAGCTCACCACGAGGGACTAGCGGGGCAGATACGCAGTATTTT. Encoded protein: CASSPRGTSGADTQYF. The chain carries TRBV18 and TRBJ2-3; 13 bases are shared with TRBD2. Germline V lookup: CDR1 KGHSH, CDR2 LQKENI. Trimming at V came to 1 base and at J to 4 bases, leaving 2 bases not matched to a gene. The CDR3 consists of 16 residues.

To note about this clone: Other DNA sequences of this sample code for an identical CDR3. This chain joins TRBV11-3 and TRBJ2-3, with TRBD2 matching over 7 bases. V dropped 3 bases and J dropped 0; count of bases not matched to a gene: 0. Germline V gene lookup returns CDR1 SGHNT and CDR2 YENEEA. This CDR3 is 14 amino acids long. CDR3 region: CASSFSGSTDTQYF. The DNA of the CDR3 is TGTGCCAGCAGCTTTAGCGGGAGCACAGATACGCAGTATTTT.

In this sample, this clone turned up once. The J gene is TRBJ1-2, the V gene TRBV5-4; 9 positions agree with TRBD1. V dropped 4 bases and J dropped 5; count of bases not matched to a gene: 6. The CDR3 totals 14 residues. Germline CDR1 reads SGHNT; CDR2 reads YYREEE (reference sequence). The CDR3: CASSLGQGRYGYTF. Here the CDR3 DNA reads TGTGCCAGCAGCCTTGGACAGGGGAGGTATGGCTACACCTTC.

The chain recombines TRBV6-4 with TRBJ2-2; 7 positions match TRBD1. In germline, CDR1 is MRHNA, CDR2 SNTAGT. With V trimmed by 4 bases and J by 7 bases, 6 bases remained unmatched. This CDR3 region has 14 residues. CDR3 sequence reads: CASSVGTENGELFF. The CDR3 DNA is TGTGCCAGCAGTGTCGGGACAGAGAACGGGGAGCTGTTTTTT.